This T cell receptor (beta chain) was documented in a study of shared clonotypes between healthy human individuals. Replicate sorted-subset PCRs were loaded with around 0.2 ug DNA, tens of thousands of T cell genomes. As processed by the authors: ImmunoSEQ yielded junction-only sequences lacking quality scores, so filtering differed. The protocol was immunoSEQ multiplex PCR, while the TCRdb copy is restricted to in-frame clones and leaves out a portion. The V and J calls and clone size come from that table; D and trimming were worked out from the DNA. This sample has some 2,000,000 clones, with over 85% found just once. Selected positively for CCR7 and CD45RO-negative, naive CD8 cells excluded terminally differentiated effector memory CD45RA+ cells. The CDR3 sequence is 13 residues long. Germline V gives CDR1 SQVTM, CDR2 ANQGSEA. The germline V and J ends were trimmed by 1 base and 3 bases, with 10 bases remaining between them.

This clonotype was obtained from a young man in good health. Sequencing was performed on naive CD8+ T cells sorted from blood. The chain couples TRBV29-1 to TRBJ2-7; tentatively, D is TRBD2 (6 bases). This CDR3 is CSVEGTNDYEQYF. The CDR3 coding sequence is TGCAGCGTTGAAGGGACTAACGACTACGAGCAGTACTTC.